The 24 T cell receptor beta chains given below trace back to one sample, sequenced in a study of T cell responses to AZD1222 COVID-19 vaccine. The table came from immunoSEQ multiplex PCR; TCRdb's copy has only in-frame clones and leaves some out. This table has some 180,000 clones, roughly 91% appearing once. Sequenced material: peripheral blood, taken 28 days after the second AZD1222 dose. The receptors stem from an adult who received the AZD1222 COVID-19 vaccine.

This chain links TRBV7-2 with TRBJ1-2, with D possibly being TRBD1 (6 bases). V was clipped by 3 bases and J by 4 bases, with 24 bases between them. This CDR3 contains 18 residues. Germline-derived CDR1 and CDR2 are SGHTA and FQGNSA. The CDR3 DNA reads TGTGCCAGCAGCTTCTTAAGGGACCAGGGGCGAGACCCCTATGGCTACACCTTC. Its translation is CASSFLRDQGRDPYGYTF.

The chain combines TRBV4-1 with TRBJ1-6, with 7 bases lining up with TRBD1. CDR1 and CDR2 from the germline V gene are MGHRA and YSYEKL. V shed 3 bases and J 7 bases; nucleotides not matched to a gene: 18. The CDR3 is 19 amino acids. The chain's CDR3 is CASSHPPRVRGQQNSPLHF. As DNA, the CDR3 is TGCGCCAGCAGCCATCCCCCCCGAGTTAGGGGACAGCAAAATTCACCCCTCCACTTT.

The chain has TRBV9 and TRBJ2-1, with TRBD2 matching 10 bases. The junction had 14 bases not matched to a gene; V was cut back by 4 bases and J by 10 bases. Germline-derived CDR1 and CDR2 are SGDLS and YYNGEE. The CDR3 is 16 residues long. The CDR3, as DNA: TGTGCCAGCAGCCCGCCGAGGCTAGCGGGAGTTCGGGAGCAGTTCTTC. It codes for CASSPPRLAGVREQFF.

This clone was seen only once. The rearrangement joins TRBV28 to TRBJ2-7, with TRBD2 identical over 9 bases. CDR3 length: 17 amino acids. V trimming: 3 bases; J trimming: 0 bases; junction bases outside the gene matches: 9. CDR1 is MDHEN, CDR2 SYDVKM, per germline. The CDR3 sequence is CASSFPGLAESSYEQYF. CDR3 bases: TGTGCCAGCAGTTTTCCGGGACTAGCCGAGAGCTCCTACGAGCAGTACTTC.

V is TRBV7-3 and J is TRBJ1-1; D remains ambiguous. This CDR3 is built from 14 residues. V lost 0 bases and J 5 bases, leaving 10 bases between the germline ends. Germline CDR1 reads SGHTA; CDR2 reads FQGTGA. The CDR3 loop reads CASSLTGAKTEAFF. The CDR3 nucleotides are TGTGCCAGCAGCTTAACGGGAGCTAAGACTGAAGCTTTCTTT.

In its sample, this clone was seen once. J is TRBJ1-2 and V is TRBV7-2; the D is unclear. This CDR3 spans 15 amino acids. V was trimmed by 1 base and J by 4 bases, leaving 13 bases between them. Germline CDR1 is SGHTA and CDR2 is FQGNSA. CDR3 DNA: TGTGCCAGCAGCTTAGGAGCAGAGTCTTTCTATGGCTACACCTTC. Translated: CASSLGAESFYGYTF.

The CDR3 loop is CASSLIGGDPRGVTEAFF. Here the CDR3 DNA reads TGTGCCAGCAGTTTAATTGGGGGGGATCCAAGAGGGGTCACTGAAGCTTTCTTT. The chain links TRBV27 to TRBJ1-1, with D tentatively TRBD1 (5 bases). Deletions cut 2 bases from V and 4 bases from J, with 23 bases between. This CDR3 contains 18 residues. Germline loops: CDR1 MNHEY, CDR2 SMNVEV (reference sequence).

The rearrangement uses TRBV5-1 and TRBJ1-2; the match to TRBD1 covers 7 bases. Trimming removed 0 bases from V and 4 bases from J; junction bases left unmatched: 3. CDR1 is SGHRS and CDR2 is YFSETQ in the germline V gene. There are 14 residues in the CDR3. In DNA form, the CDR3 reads TGCGCCAGCAGCTTGGAGACAGGGAGCTATGGCTACACCTTC. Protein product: CASSLETGSYGYTF.

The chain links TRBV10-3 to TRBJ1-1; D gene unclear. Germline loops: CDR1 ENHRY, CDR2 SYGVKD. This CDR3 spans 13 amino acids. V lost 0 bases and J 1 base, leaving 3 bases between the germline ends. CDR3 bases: TGTGCCATCAGTGAGTCCCGGAACACTGAAGCTTTCTTT. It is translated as CAISESRNTEAFF.

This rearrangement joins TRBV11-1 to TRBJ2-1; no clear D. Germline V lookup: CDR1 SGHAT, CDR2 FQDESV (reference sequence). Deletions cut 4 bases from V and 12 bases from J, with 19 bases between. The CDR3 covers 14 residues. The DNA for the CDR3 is TGTGCCAGCAGCTCCCCGTTCCGGATGAGGCGGCAGTTCTTC. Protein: CASSSPFRMRRQFF.

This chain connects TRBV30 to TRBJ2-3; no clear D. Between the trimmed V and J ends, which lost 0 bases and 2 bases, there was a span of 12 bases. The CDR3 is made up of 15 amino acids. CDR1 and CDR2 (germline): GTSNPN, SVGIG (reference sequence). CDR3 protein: CAWSVGRVVTDTQYF. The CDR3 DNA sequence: TGTGCCTGGAGTGTTGGCCGGGTAGTCACAGATACGCAGTATTTT.

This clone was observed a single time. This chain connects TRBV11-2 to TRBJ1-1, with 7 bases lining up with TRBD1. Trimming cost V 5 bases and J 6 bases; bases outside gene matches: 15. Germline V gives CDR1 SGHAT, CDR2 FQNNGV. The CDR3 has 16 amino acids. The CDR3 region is CASSRGSEGAGAEAFF. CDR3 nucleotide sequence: TGTGCCAGCAGCCGGGGATCCGAGGGGGCCGGGGCTGAAGCTTTCTTT.

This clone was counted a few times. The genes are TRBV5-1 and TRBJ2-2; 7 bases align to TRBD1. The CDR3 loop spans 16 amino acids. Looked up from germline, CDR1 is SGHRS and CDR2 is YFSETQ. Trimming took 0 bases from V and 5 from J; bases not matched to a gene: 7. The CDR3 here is CASSLAQGLWTGELFF. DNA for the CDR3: TGCGCCAGCAGCTTGGCACAGGGGTTATGGACCGGGGAGCTGTTTTTT.

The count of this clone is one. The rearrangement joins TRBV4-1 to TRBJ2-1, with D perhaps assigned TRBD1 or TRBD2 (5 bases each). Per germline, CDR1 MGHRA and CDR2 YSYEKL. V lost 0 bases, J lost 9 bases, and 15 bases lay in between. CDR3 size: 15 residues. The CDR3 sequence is CASSQEPGPSGEQFF. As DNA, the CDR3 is TGCGCCAGCAGCCAAGAACCGGGACCTTCGGGTGAGCAGTTCTTC.

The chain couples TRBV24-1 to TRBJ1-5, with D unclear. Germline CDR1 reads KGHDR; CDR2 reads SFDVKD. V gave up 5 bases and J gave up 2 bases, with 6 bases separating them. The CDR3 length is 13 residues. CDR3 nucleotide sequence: TGTGCCACCAGTGGGAGTGGCAATCAGCCCCAGCATTTT. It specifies CATSGSGNQPQHF.

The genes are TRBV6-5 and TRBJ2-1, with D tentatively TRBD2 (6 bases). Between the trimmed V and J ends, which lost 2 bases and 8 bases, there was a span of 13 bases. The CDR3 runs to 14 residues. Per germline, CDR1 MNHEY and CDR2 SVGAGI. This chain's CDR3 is CASSYDGREYEQFF. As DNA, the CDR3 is TGTGCCAGCAGTTACGATGGCCGGGAGTATGAGCAGTTCTTC.

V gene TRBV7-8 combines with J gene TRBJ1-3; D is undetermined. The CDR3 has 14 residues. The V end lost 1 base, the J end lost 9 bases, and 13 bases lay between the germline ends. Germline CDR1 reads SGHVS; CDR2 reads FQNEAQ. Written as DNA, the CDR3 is TGTGCCAGCAGCTTAGAACAGCACCGGAGCACCATATATTTT. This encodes CASSLEQHRSTIYF.

Here the CDR3 reads CASSASQANTGELFF. As DNA, the CDR3 is TGTGCCAGCAGCGCCTCACAGGCGAACACCGGGGAGCTGTTTTTT. This rearrangement joins TRBV7-2 to TRBJ2-2; a weak D match, TRBD1 (5 bases). From germline, CDR1 is SGHTA and CDR2 FQGNSA. V lost 5 bases and J lost 0, with 10 bases in between. This CDR3 spans 15 amino acids.

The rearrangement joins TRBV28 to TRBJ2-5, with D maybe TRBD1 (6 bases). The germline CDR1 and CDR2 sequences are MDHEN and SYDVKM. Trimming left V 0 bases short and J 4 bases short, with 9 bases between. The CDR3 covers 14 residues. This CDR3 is CASSLWTGGETQYF. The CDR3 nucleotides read TGTGCCAGCAGTTTATGGACAGGAGGAGAGACCCAGTACTTC.

The CDR3 region is CAWSRQRSMNTEAFF. The CDR3 DNA sequence: TGTGCCTGGAGTAGACAGAGAAGTATGAACACTGAAGCTTTCTTT. This chain joins TRBV30 and TRBJ1-1; D might be TRBD1 (5 bases). V lost 2 bases, J lost 0 bases, and 13 bases lay in between. Per the germline V gene, CDR1 is GTSNPN and CDR2 is SVGIG (reference sequence). The CDR3 runs to 15 residues.

CDR3 protein: CASSPGQGGQPQHF. The CDR3 coding sequence is TGCGCCAGCAGCCCGGGACAGGGCGGACAGCCCCAGCATTTT. The chain uses TRBV4-1 and TRBJ1-5; 9 nucleotides line up with TRBD1. The germline gives CDR1 MGHRA, CDR2 YSYEKL. The CDR3 has 14 residues. The ends lost 4 bases at V and 7 bases at J; junction bases unmatched: 5.

In DNA form, the CDR3 reads TGTGCCAGCAAAGGTAGACAACGTCGATCTTGGGACGAGCAGTACTTC. Translating gives CASKGRQRRSWDEQYF. The V gene is TRBV27, the J gene TRBJ2-7; no clear D. CDR3 length equals 16 residues. Germline loops: CDR1 MNHEY, CDR2 SMNVEV (reference sequence). V lost 7 bases, J lost 5 bases, and 24 bases lay in between.

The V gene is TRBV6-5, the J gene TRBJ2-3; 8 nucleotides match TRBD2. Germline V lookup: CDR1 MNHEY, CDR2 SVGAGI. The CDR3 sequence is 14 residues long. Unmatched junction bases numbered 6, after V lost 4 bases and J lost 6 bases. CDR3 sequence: CASSLGGGPDTQYF. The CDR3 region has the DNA TGTGCCAGCAGTTTAGGCGGGGGGCCTGATACGCAGTATTTT.

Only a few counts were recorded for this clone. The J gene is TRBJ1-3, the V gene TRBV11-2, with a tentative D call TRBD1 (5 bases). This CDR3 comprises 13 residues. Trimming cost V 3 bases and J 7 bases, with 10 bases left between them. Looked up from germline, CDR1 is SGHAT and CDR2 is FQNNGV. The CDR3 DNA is TGTGCCAGCAGCTTTAAAGGGGAGAACACCATATATTTT. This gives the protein CASSFKGENTIYF.